A selection of T cell receptor beta chains follows, all from one sample in a study of Graves' ophthalmopathy and Graves' hyperthyroidism. TCRdb ran MiXCR on the multiplex PCR reads and lists one entry per CDR3 protein. The sample includes roughly 160,000 distinct CDR3 sequences, roughly 36% seen only once; the top ten take less than 9.5%. Material for sequencing was peripheral blood. The receptors were sampled from a man younger than 45 with Graves' ophthalmopathy. Both conserved end residues are part of each CDR3. The order of the fields is D gene, clone size, J gene, V gene, CDR3 DNA, CDR3 protein. The D gene is left open where the match is weak. The listing skips clone size in some rows; elsewhere it reads once, few, many or a size class.

D: TRBD2; size: -; J: TRBJ2-5; V: TRBV6-5; DNA: TGTGCCAGCAGTTTGCTAGCGGGAGAGCTAGAGACCCAGTACTTC; CDR3: CASSLLAGELETQYF
D: -; size: many; J: TRBJ1-3; V: TRBV27; DNA: TGTGCCAGCAGTCCGTTGGGTGGGGGCTGGGCTGGAAACACCATATATTTT; CDR3: CASSPLGGGWAGNTIYF
D: -; size: many; J: TRBJ2-7; V: TRBV28; DNA: TGTGCCAGCACCCGAGGAGACTCCTACGAGCAGTACTTC; CDR3: CASTRGDSYEQYF
D: TRBD2; size: many; J: TRBJ2-5; V: TRBV7-2; DNA: TGTGCCAGCAGCTATCGGACTAGCGGGAGGAGGAGGGAGACCCAGTACTTC; CDR3: CASSYRTSGRRRETQYF
D: -; size: many; J: TRBJ1-3; V: TRBV6-2/TRBV6-3; DNA: TGTGCCAGCCAGGAAGGAAACACCATATATTTT; CDR3: CASQEGNTIYF
D: TRBD2; size: many; J: TRBJ2-7; V: TRBV20-1; DNA: TGCAGTGCTGCATTCGCGGGGGTGCGGTACGAGCAGTACTTC; CDR3: CSAAFAGVRYEQYF
D: -; size: many; J: TRBJ2-5; V: TRBV12-3/TRBV12-4; DNA: TGTGCCAGCAGGCCACGGGGACAAGAGACCCAGTACTTC; CDR3: CASRPRGQETQYF
D: -; size: -; J: TRBJ1-2; V: TRBV7-2; DNA: TGTGCCAGCAGCCGAGGACAGACTAACTATGGCTACACCTTC; CDR3: CASSRGQTNYGYTF
D: TRBD1; size: many; J: TRBJ2-5; V: TRBV7-8; DNA: TGTGCCAGCAGCTTAGACAGGGGGCTTGAGACCCAGTACTTC; CDR3: CASSLDRGLETQYF
D: TRBD1; size: -; J: TRBJ1-1; V: TRBV5-1; DNA: TGCGCCAGCAGCTTTGGGACAGGGCGTGAAGCTTTCTTT; CDR3: CASSFGTGREAFF
D: TRBD2; size: -; J: TRBJ2-7; V: TRBV10-2; DNA: TGCGCCAGCATGGGACTAGCCCCCCACGAGCAGTACTTC; CDR3: CASMGLAPHEQYF
D: TRBD1; size: -; J: TRBJ2-7; V: TRBV29-1; DNA: TGCAGCGTTGAAACAGGGGAGTTATCCTACGAGCAGTACTTC; CDR3: CSVETGELSYEQYF
D: -; size: few; J: TRBJ1-5; V: TRBV6-1; DNA: TGTGCCAGCGGAAGGGTGAGCAATCAGCCCCAGCATTTT; CDR3: CASGRVSNQPQHF
D: -; size: many; J: TRBJ2-7; V: TRBV27; DNA: TGTGCCAGCAGCCACCGGGAGAGCTCCTACGAGCAGTACTTC; CDR3: CASSHRESSYEQYF
D: -; size: many; J: TRBJ2-7; V: TRBV7-2; DNA: TGTGCCAGCAGCTTAGGTACTGTGTGGGAGCAGTACTTC; CDR3: CASSLGTVWEQYF
D: -; size: -; J: TRBJ1-6; V: TRBV14; DNA: TGTGCCAGCAGCCAAGGGAATTATAATTCACCCCTCCACTTT; CDR3: CASSQGNYNSPLHF
D: -; size: many; J: TRBJ2-7; V: TRBV12-3/TRBV12-4; DNA: TGTGCCAGCAGTCTATGGGGACTGTTCGGAAAGCAGTACTTC; CDR3: CASSLWGLFGKQYF
D: TRBD1; size: many; J: TRBJ1-2; V: TRBV7-3; DNA: TGTGCCAGCAGCCCCGCAGGGACAGCCGGGGCTTATGGCTACACCTTC; CDR3: CASSPAGTAGAYGYTF
D: -; size: few; J: TRBJ2-2; V: TRBV6-2/TRBV6-3; DNA: TGTGCCAGTCGAGATAGACGGGCCGAAGGGTCCGGGGAGCTGTTTTTT; CDR3: CASRDRRAEGSGELFF
D: -; size: many; J: TRBJ2-7; V: TRBV29-1; DNA: TGCAGCGTTGGAGGGGGGGACTCCTACGAGCAGTACTTC; CDR3: CSVGGGDSYEQYF
D: -; size: -; J: TRBJ1-5; V: TRBV6-4; DNA: TGTGCCAGCAGAGGACAACCAAATCAGCCCCAGCATTTT; CDR3: CASRGQPNQPQHF
D: -; size: -; J: TRBJ1-3; V: TRBV12-3/TRBV12-4; DNA: TGTGCCAGCAATCCCTTCGGGGACACCATATATTTT; CDR3: CASNPFGDTIYF
D: TRBD2; size: many; J: TRBJ2-7; V: TRBV3-1; DNA: TGTGCCAGCAGCCCCACTCTGTCTCTAGCGGGAGCCTACGAGCAGTACTTC; CDR3: CASSPTLSLAGAYEQYF
D: TRBD2; size: many; J: TRBJ2-5; V: TRBV11-3; DNA: TGTGCCAGCAGCTTATTTCGACTAGCGGGAGGACGAGGGCGAGAGACCCAGTACTTC; CDR3: CASSLFRLAGGRGRETQYF
D: -; size: -; J: TRBJ2-7; V: TRBV7-9; DNA: TGTGCCAGCAGCTTAGCTTGGAGCGCCTACTCCGAGCAGTACTTC; CDR3: CASSLAWSAYSEQYF
D: TRBD1; size: few; J: TRBJ2-5; V: TRBV28; DNA: TGTGCCAGACCCGGGGACAGGGAGGAGACCCAGTACTTC; CDR3: CARPGDREETQYF
D: -; size: -; J: TRBJ2-5; V: TRBV12-3/TRBV12-4; DNA: TGTGCCAGCAGTTTCCTCCTAGGGGAAGAGACCCAGTACTTC; CDR3: CASSFLLGEETQYF